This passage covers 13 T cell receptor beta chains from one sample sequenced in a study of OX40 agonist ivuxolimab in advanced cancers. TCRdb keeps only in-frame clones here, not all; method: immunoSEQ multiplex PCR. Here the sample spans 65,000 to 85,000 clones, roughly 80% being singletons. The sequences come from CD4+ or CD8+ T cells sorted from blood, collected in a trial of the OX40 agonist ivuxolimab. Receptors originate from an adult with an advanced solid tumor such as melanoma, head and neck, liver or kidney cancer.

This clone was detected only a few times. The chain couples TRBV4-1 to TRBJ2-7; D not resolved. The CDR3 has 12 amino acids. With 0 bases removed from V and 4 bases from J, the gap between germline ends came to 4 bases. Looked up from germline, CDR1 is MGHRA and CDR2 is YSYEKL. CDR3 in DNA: TGCGCCAGCAGCCAAGAGGGATACGAGCAGTACTTC. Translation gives CASSQEGYEQYF.

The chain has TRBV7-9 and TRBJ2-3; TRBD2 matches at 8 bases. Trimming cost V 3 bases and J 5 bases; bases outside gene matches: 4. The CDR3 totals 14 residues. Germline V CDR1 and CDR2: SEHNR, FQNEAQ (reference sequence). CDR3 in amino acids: CASSFMLAGDTQYF. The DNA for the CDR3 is TGTGCCAGCAGCTTTATGCTAGCGGGAGATACGCAGTATTTT.

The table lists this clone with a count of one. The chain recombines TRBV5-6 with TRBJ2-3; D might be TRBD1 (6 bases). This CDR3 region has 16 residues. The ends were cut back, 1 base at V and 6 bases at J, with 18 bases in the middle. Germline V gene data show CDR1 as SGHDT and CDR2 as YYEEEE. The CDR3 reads CASSLYNRNRGDTQYF. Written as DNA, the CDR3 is TGTGCCAGCAGCTTGTATAACCGAAATAGGGGGGATACGCAGTATTTT.

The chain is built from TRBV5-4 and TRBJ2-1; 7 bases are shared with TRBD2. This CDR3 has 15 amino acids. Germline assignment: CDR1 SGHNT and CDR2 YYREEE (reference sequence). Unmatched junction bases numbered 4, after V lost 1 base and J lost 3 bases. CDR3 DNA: TGTGCCAGCAGCTTGTCTGGCGGGAGCTACAATGAGCAGTTCTTC. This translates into CASSLSGGSYNEQFF.

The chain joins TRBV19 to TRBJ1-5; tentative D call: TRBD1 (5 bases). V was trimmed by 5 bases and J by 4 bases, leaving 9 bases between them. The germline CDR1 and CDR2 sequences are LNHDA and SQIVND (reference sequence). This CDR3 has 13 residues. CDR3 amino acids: CASSLQENQPQHF. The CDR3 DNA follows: TGTGCCAGTAGTCTACAGGAAAATCAGCCCCAGCATTTT.

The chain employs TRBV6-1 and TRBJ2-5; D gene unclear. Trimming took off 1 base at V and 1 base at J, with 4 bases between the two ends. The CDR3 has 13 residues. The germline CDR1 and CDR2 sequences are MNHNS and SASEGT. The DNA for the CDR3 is TGTGCCAGCAGTGAAGGCAGCCAAGAGACCCAGTACTTC. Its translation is CASSEGSQETQYF.

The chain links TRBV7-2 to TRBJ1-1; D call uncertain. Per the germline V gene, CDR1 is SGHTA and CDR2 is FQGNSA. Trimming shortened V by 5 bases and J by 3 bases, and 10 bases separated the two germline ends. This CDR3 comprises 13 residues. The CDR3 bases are TGTGCCAGCAGCCCCGCACGAGACACTGAAGCTTTCTTT. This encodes CASSPARDTEAFF.

The CDR3 is CADRPRVDTGELFF. CDR3 in DNA: TGTGCCGATCGGCCGCGGGTTGACACCGGGGAGCTGTTTTTT. V gene TRBV11-2 combines with J gene TRBJ2-2; D is possibly TRBD2 (5 bases). Trimming pared 11 bases from V and 3 bases from J, leaving 16 bases between. CDR3 length equals 14 residues. The germline V gene encodes CDR1 SGHAT and CDR2 FQNNGV.

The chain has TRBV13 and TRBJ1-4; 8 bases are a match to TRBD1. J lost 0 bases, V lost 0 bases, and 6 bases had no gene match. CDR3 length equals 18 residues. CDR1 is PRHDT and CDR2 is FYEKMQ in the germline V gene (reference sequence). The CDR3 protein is CASSLGRDRRATNEKLFF. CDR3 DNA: TGTGCCAGCAGCTTAGGCAGGGACAGGCGCGCAACTAATGAAAAACTGTTTTTT. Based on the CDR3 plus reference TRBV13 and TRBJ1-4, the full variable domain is AAGVIQSPRHLIKEKRETATLKCYPIPRHDTVYWYQQGPGQDPQFLISFYEKMQSDKGSIPDRFSAQQFSDYHSELNMSSLELGDSALYFCASSLGRDRRATNEKLFFGSGTQLSVL.

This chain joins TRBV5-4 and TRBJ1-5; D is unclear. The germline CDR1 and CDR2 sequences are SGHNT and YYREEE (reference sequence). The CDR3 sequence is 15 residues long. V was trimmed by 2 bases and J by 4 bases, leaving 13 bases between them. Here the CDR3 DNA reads TGTGCCAGCAGCTTTATTACCGGAGCAAATCAGCCCCAGCATTTT. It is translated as CASSFITGANQPQHF.

CDR3 amino acids: CASSVEQDYGYTF. CDR3 sequence (DNA): TGTGCCAGCAGCGTAGAACAAGACTATGGCTACACCTTC. V and J are TRBV9 and TRBJ1-2, with D unclear. This CDR3 is built from 13 residues. Per germline, CDR1 SGDLS and CDR2 YYNGEE. Trimming removed 0 bases from V and 3 bases from J, with 6 bases in between.

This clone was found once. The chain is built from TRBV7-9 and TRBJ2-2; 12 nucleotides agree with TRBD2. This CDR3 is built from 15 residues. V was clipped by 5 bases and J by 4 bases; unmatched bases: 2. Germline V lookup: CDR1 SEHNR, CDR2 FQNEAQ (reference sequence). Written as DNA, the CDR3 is TGTGCCAGCAGCCGACTAGCGGGGGCCACCGGGGAGCTGTTTTTT. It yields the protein CASSRLAGATGELFF.

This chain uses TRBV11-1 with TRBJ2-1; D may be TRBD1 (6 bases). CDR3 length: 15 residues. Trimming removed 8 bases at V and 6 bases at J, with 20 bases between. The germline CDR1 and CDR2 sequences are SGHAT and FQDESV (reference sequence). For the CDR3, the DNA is TGTGCCAGCCGCCCCACAGGGATGACGGCCAATGAGCAGTTCTTC. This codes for CASRPTGMTANEQFF.